Listed below are T cell receptor beta chains from one sample, sequenced in a study of blood T cell repertoires in COVID-19. The data were produced by immunoSEQ multiplex PCR, yet TCRdb's version contains in-frame clones alone and is incomplete. The sample lists 100,000 or so clones; roughly 84% were seen once. The sample taken for sequencing was peripheral blood. The receptors originated from a man aged 25 to 45 in a cohort sampled during active COVID-19. Each CDR3 is given with its conserved first and last residue. D genes are given only for firm matches. Rows give clone size only sometimes, using once, few, many, or a class for an expanded clone.

V gene,D gene,clone size,J gene,CDR3 protein,CDR3 DNA
TRBV5-4,TRBD1,-,TRBJ2-1,CASSLPRQGSSYNEQFF,TGTGCCAGCAGCTTGCCACGACAGGGGAGCTCCTACAATGAGCAGTTCTTC
TRBV10-2,-,-,TRBJ2-7,CASSEPQVGYEQYF,TGCGCCAGCAGTGAGCCCCAGGTCGGTTACGAGCAGTACTTC
TRBV27,TRBD1,-,TRBJ1-6,CASSHIDRDSPLHF,TGTGCCAGCAGCCATATTGACAGGGACTCACCCCTCCACTTT
TRBV19,TRBD1,-,TRBJ1-1,CASKDRVVDTEAFF,TGTGCCAGTAAGGACAGGGTTGTGGACACTGAAGCTTTCTTT
TRBV28,-,-,TRBJ1-2,CASWAGSDRGGRYGYTF,TGTGCCAGCTGGGCGGGGTCCGACCGCGGGGGTAGGTATGGCTACACCTTC
TRBV30,-,-,TRBJ2-1,CAWRTGSYNEQFF,TGTGCCTGGAGGACTGGCTCCTACAATGAGCAGTTCTTC
TRBV7-9,-,-,TRBJ1-1,CASSSEAGSGTEAFF,TGTGCCAGCAGCTCCGAAGCGGGGAGCGGCACTGAAGCTTTCTTT
TRBV5-1,TRBD1,once,TRBJ1-4,CASSLSTGEEKLFF,TGCGCCAGCAGCTTGTCTACAGGGGAAGAAAAACTGTTTTTT
TRBV28,-,-,TRBJ2-7,CASKEFQAYEQYF,TGTGCCAGCAAAGAGTTTCAGGCCTACGAGCAGTACTTC
TRBV29-1,TRBD2,-,TRBJ2-5,CSVAPPGLAAETQYF,TGCAGCGTTGCGCCCCCCGGACTAGCGGCAGAGACCCAGTACTTC
TRBV5-1,TRBD1,-,TRBJ2-7,CASSLDRGSSYEQYF,TGCGCCAGCAGCTTGGACAGGGGAAGCTCCTACGAGCAGTACTTC